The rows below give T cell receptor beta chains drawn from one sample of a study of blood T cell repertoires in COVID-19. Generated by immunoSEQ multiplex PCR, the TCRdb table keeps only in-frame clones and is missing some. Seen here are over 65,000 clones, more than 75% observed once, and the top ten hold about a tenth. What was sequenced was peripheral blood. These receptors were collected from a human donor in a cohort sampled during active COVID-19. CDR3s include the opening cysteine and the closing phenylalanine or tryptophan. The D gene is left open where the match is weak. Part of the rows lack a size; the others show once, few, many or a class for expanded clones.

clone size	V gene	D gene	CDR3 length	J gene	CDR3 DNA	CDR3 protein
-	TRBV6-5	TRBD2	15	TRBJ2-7	TGTGCCAGCAATCCCTTCGGACTAGCGGGAGTCGAGCAGTACTTC	CASNPFGLAGVEQYF
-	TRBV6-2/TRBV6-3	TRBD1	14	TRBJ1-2	TGTGCCAGCAGTTGGACAGGGGGGTCCGATGGCTACACCTTC	CASSWTGGSDGYTF
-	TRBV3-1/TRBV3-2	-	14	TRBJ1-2	TGTGCCAGCAGCCAAGAGCGAGCTAACTATGGCTACACCTTC	CASSQERANYGYTF
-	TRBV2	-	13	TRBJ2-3	TGTGCCAGCAGGCACAGTAAAACAGATACGCAGTATTTT	CASRHSKTDTQYF
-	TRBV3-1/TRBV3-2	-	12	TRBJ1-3	TGTGCCAGCAGCCAATTGGCCAACACCATATATTTT	CASSQLANTIYF
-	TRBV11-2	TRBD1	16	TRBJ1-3	TGTGCCAGCAGTCCTCAGGACAGGATACCAGGAAACACCATATATTTT	CASSPQDRIPGNTIYF
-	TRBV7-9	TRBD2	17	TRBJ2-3	TGTGCCAGCAGCTTATGGGACGGGCTAGCGGGAGGAGATACGCAGTATTTT	CASSLWDGLAGGDTQYF
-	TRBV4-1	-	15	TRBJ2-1	TGCGCCAGCAGCCTACACTGGGAGGCGTACAATGAGCAGTTCTTC	CASSLHWEAYNEQFF
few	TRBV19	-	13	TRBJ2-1	TGTGCCAGTAGTAGGCGGGAAGGGGATGAGCAGTTCTTC	CASSRREGDEQFF
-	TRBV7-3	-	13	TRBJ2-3	TGTGCCAGCAGCGAGGGGGGCACAGATACGCAGTATTTT	CASSEGGTDTQYF
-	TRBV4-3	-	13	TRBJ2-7	TGCGCCAGCAGCCAAGTCCCCCCCAGCGAGCAGTACTTC	CASSQVPPSEQYF
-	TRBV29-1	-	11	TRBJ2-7	TGCAGCGTTGATAGCGGCTACGAGCAGTACTTC	CSVDSGYEQYF
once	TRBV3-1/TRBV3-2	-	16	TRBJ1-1	TGTGCCAGCAGCCAAGCCCAAAACACAGGGAACACTGAAGCTTTCTTT	CASSQAQNTGNTEAFF
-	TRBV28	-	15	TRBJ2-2	TGTGCCAGCACTTTTACGAGCGGTAACACCGGGGAGCTGTTTTTT	CASTFTSGNTGELFF
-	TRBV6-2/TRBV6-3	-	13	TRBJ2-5	TGTGCCAGCAGCCCTCAGGGGTGGAAGACCCAGTACTTC	CASSPQGWKTQYF
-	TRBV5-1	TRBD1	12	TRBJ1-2	TGCGCCAGCAGCCCCGGACAGGATGGCTACACCTTC	CASSPGQDGYTF
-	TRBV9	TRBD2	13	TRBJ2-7	TGTGCCAGCAGCGTAGGACTAGCGGAAAAGCAGTACTTC	CASSVGLAEKQYF
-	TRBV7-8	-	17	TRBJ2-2	TGTGCCAGCAGCCTCCGGACTTCCAACTCTGTAGCCGGGGAGCTGTTTTTT	CASSLRTSNSVAGELFF
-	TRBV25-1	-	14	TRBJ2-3	TGTGCCAGCAGTCCCTCAGGTAGCACAGATACGCAGTATTTT	CASSPSGSTDTQYF
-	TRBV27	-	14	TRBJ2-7	TGTGCCAGCAGTTTCGGAAAGATCGGGGACGAGCAGTACTTC	CASSFGKIGDEQYF
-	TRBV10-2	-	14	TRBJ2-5	TGCGCCACCTTGAAACAACCATTACAAGAGACCCAGTACTTC	CATLKQPLQETQYF
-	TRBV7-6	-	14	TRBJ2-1	TGTGCCAGCAGCTTAGCGGGTAGCCCCAATGAGCAGTTCTTC	CASSLAGSPNEQFF